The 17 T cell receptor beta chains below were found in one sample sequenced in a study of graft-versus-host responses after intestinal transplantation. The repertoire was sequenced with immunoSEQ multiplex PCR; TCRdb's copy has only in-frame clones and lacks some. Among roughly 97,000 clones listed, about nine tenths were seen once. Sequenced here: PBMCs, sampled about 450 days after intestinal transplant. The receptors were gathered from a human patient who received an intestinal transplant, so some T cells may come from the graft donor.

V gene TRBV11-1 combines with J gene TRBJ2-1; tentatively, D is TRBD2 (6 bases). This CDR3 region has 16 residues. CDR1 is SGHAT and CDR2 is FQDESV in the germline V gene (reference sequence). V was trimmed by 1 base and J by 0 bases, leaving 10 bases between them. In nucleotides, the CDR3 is TGTGCCAGCAGCTTAGTTTCAGCGGGCTCCTACAATGAGCAGTTCTTC. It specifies CASSLVSAGSYNEQFF.

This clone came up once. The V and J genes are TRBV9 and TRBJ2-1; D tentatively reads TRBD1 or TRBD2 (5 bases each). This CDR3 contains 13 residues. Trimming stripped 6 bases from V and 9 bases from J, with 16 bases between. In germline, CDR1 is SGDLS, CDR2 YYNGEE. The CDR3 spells CASTEEGWGEQFF. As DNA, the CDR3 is TGTGCCAGCACCGAAGAGGGGTGGGGTGAGCAGTTCTTC.

The CDR3 nucleotides read TGTGCCAGCAGTCTCACAGGGGACTATGGCTACACCTTC. Its protein product is CASSLTGDYGYTF. The rearrangement uses TRBV28 and TRBJ1-2; 7 bases agree with TRBD1. CDR1 and CDR2 (germline): MDHEN, SYDVKM. The CDR3 contains 13 residues. V lost 5 bases and J lost 3; bases outside the gene matches: 3.

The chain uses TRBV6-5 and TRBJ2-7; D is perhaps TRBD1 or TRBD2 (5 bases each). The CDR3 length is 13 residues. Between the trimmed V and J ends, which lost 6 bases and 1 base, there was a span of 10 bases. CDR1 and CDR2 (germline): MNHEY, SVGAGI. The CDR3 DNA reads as TGTGCCAGCAGCCCGGGACCATCCTACGAGCAGTACTTC. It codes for CASSPGPSYEQYF.

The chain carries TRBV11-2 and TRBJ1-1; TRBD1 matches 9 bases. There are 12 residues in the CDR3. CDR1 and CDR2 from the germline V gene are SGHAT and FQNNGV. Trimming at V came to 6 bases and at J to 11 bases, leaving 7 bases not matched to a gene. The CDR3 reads CASRTLGQGAFF. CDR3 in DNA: TGTGCCAGCAGGACTCTTGGACAGGGGGCTTTCTTT.

The CDR3 region is CASSIEGGYTEAFF. CDR3 DNA sequence: TGTGCCAGTAGTATTGAGGGAGGGTACACTGAAGCTTTCTTT. The rearrangement links TRBV19 to TRBJ1-1; D unresolved. The germline V gene has CDR1 LNHDA and CDR2 SQIVND (reference sequence). V was clipped by 3 bases and J by 3 bases, with 11 bases between them. This CDR3 comprises 14 residues.

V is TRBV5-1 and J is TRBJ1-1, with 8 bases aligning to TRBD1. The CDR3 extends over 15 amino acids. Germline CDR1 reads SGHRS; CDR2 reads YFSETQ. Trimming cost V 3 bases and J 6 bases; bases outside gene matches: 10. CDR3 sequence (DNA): TGCGCCAGCAGCTCCACCGGACAGGGTTTGGCTGAAGCTTTCTTT. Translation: CASSSTGQGLAEAFF. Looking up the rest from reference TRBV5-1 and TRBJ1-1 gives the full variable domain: KAGVTQTPRYLIKTRGQQVTLSCSPISGHRSVSWYQQTPGQGLQFLFEYFSETQRNKGNFPGRFSGRQFSNSRSEMNVSTLELGDSALYLCASSSTGQGLAEAFFGQGTRLTVV.

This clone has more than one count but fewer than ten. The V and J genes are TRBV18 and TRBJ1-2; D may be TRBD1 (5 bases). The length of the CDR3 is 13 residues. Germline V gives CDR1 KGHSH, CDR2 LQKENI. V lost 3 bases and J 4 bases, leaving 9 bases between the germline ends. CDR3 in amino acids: CASSPERGYGYTF. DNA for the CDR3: TGTGCCAGCTCACCGGAGAGGGGCTATGGCTACACCTTC.

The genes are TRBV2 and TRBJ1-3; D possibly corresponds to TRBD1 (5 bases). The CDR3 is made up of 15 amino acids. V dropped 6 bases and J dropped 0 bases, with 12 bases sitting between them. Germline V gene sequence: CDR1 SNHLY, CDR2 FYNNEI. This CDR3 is CASRGGTGSGNTIYF. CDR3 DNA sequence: TGTGCCAGCAGAGGAGGGACGGGCTCTGGAAACACCATATATTTT.

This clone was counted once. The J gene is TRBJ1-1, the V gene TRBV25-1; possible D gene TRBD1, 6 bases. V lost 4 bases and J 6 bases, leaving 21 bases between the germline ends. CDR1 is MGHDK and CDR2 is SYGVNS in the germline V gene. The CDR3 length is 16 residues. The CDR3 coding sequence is TGTGCCAGCAGTGCTCAAGGGACACTCCTTAGCTCTGAAGCTTTCTTT. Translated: CASSAQGTLLSSEAFF.

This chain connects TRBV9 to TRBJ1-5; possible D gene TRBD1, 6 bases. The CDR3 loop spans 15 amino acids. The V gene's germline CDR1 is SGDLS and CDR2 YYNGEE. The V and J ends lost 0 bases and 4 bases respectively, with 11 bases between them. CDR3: CASSVGAGANQPQHF. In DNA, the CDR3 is TGTGCCAGCAGCGTAGGGGCAGGGGCTAATCAGCCCCAGCATTTT.

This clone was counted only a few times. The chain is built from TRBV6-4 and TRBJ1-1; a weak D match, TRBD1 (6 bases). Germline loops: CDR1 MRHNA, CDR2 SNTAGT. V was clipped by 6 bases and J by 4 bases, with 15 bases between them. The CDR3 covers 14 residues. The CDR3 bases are TGTGCCAGCAGCCCCGACAGGTGGAGCACTGAAGCTTTCTTT. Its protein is CASSPDRWSTEAFF.

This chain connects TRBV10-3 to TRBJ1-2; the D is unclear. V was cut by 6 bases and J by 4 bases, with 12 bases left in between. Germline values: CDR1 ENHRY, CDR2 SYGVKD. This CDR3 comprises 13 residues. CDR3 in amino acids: CAISPGVGYGYTF. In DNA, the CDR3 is TGTGCCATCAGCCCGGGAGTAGGCTATGGCTACACCTTC.

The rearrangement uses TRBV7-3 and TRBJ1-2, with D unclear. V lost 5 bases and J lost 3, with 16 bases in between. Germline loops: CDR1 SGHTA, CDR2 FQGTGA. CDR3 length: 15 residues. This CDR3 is CASSLLGPSDYGYTF. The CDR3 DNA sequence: TGTGCCAGCAGCCTCCTAGGTCCGTCGGACTATGGCTACACCTTC.

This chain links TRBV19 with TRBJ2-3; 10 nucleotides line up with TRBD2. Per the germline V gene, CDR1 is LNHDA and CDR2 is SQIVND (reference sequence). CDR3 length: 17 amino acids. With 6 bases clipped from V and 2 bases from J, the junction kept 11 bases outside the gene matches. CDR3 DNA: TGTGCCAGTAGCCCCACCCGACTAGCGGGTAACACAGATACGCAGTATTTT. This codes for CASSPTRLAGNTDTQYF.

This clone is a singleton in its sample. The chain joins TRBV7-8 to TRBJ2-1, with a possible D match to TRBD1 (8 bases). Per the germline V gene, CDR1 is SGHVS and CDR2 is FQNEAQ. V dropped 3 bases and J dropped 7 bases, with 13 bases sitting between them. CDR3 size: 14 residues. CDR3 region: CASSLAQGGNEQFF. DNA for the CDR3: TGTGCCAGCAGCTTGGCACAGGGGGGGAATGAGCAGTTCTTC.

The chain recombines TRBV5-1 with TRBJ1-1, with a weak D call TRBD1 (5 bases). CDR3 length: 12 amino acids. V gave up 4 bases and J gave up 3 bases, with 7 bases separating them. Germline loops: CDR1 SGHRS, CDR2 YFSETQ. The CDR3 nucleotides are TGCGCCAGCAGCCCGGGGCACACTGAAGCTTTCTTT. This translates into CASSPGHTEAFF.